Each of the 22 T cell receptor beta chains below was sequenced from the same sample in a study of T cell responses to AZD1222 COVID-19 vaccine. The table came from immunoSEQ multiplex PCR; TCRdb's copy has only in-frame clones and leaves some out. The sample comprises around 180,000 clones, approximately 90% of which are singletons, and about 6.9% rests with the top ten. This sample comprised peripheral blood, obtained on day 0 of AZD1222 vaccination. The source of these receptors is an adult in good health.

A single count supports this clone. V gene TRBV3-1 (or the pseudogene TRBV3-2) combines with J gene TRBJ2-3; D possibly uses TRBD1 or TRBD2 (5 bases each). The CDR3 totals 16 residues. Germline V gene data show CDR1 as LGHDT and CDR2 as YNNKEL (reference sequence). The germline V and J ends were trimmed by 2 bases and 1 base, with 13 bases remaining between them. The CDR3 loop is CASSQLGTERTDTQYF. The CDR3 DNA reads TGTGCCAGCAGCCAACTCGGGACGGAACGCACAGATACGCAGTATTTT.

The gene calls are TRBV10-3 and TRBJ1-5; D unclear. Trimming left V 2 bases short and J 6 bases short, with 11 bases between. Germline assignment: CDR1 ENHRY and CDR2 SYGVKD. The CDR3 sequence is 14 residues long. This chain's CDR3 is CAISERQAGQPQHF. The DNA for the CDR3 is TGTGCCATCAGTGAGCGGCAGGCGGGTCAGCCCCAGCATTTT.

The chain employs TRBV6-2 or TRBV6-3 and TRBJ2-5; D unclear. The CDR3 is 12 amino acids. Trimming left V 8 bases short and J 5 bases short, with 12 bases between. Germline-derived CDR1 and CDR2 are MNHEY and SVGEGT. CDR3: CASGHIPETQYF. Written as DNA, the CDR3 is TGTGCCAGCGGCCATATCCCTGAGACCCAGTACTTC.

Worth noting for this clone: The same CDR3 arises from other DNA sequences in this sample as well. For the CDR3, the DNA is TGTGCCAGCAGCGTAGCTTGGGGTGGTACTGAAGCTTTCTTT. Its protein product is CASSVAWGGTEAFF. The rearrangement links TRBV9 to TRBJ1-1; D is unclear. Germline CDR1 SGDLS, CDR2 YYNGEE. CDR3 length: 14 amino acids. The ends were cut back, 0 bases at V and 5 bases at J, with 11 bases in the middle.

The chain couples TRBV7-8 to TRBJ2-7; D is ambiguous. V lost 0 bases and J lost 2, with 11 bases in between. The germline gives CDR1 SGHVS, CDR2 FQNEAQ. This CDR3 has 15 amino acids. The CDR3 nucleotides read TGTGCCAGCAGCTTAGCGGCGGCCGGAGCCTACGAGCAGTACGTC. Encoded protein: CASSLAAAGAYEQYV.

The V call is TRBV6-5, the J call TRBJ2-1; 7 bases map to TRBD1. CDR1 is MNHEY and CDR2 is SVGAGI in the germline V gene. V lost 9 bases to trimming and J lost 1 base; unmatched junction nucleotides: 9. The CDR3 is made up of 15 amino acids. CDR3 in DNA: TGTGCCAGTGGGGTACTGACAGGGTCCTACAATGAGCAGTTCTTC. Amino acid sequence: CASGVLTGSYNEQFF.

This chain connects TRBV28 to TRBJ2-7; D is unclear. CDR1 and CDR2 from the germline V gene are MDHEN and SYDVKM. With 2 bases removed from V and 2 bases from J, the gap between germline ends came to 4 bases. The CDR3 is 12 amino acids. The DNA of the CDR3 is TGTGCCAGCAGTTTAATTCCCTACGAGCAGTACTTC. Amino acids: CASSLIPYEQYF.

This chain connects TRBV30 to TRBJ2-7; D ambiguous. Germline CDR1 reads GTSNPN; CDR2 reads SVGIG (reference sequence). The CDR3 spans 11 residues. Trimming removed 0 bases from V and 6 bases from J, with 6 bases in between. The CDR3 region has the DNA TGTGCCTGGAGTGTACTCAGCGAGCAGTACTTC. Its protein is CAWSVLSEQYF.

The chain uses TRBV4-1 and TRBJ2-5; perhaps TRBD1 as D (6 bases). CDR1 and CDR2 (germline): MGHRA, YSYEKL. Trimming removed 8 bases at V and 4 bases at J, with 23 bases between. The CDR3 is 16 amino acids. CDR3 in amino acids: CASGLYGGQRVETQYF. Here the CDR3 DNA reads TGCGCCAGCGGCCTGTATGGGGGACAACGTGTAGAGACCCAGTACTTC.

CDR3 sequence (DNA): TGTGCCACCAGTGACTATGTAGGAGGGGTTGAAAAACTGTTTTTT. It codes for CATSDYVGGVEKLFF. This chain connects TRBV24-1 to TRBJ1-4, with D maybe TRBD1 (5 bases). Germline V gives CDR1 KGHDR, CDR2 SFDVKD. Trimming left V 4 bases short and J 7 bases short, with 15 bases between. This CDR3 comprises 15 residues.

This clone was counted once. This sequence joins TRBV10-3 and TRBJ1-5; the match to TRBD1 covers 7 bases. Per germline, CDR1 ENHRY and CDR2 SYGVKD. The CDR3 runs to 13 residues. Trimming removed 2 bases from V and 5 bases from J; junction bases left unmatched: 0. The CDR3 region has the DNA TGTGCCATCAGTGAGGACAGGGATCAGCCCCAGCATTTT. Translation gives CAISEDRDQPQHF.

The chain combines TRBV15 with TRBJ2-7; D uncertain. The CDR3 length is 13 residues. Germline assignment: CDR1 LNHNV and CDR2 YYDKDF (reference sequence). V lost 0 bases and J lost 1, with 4 bases in between. The CDR3 loop reads CATSRDPSYEQYF. The CDR3 bases are TGTGCCACCAGCAGAGATCCGTCCTACGAGCAGTACTTC. Full variable domain (outside the CDR3, taken from reference TRBV15 and TRBJ2-7): DAMVIQNPRYQVTQFGKPVTLSCSQTLNHNVMYWYQQKSSQAPKLLFHYYDKDFNNEADTPDNFQSRRPNTSFCFLDIRSPGLGDTAMYLCATSRDPSYEQYFGPGTRLTVT.

The chain links TRBV5-4 to TRBJ2-4, with D possibly being TRBD1 (5 bases). The germline V gene encodes CDR1 SGHNT and CDR2 YYREEE (reference sequence). This CDR3 spans 13 amino acids. V was clipped by 3 bases and J by 10 bases, with 14 bases between them. CDR3 in amino acids: CASSSAAGIIQYF. The CDR3 coding sequence is TGTGCCAGCAGCTCCGCGGCAGGGATTATTCAGTACTTC. Filled out from reference TRBV5-4 and TRBJ2-4, the complete variable domain reads ETGVTQSPTHLIKTRGQQVTLRCSSQSGHNTVSWYQQALGQGPQFIFQYYREEENGRGNFPPRFSGLQFPNYSSELNVNALELDDSALYLCASSSAAGIIQYFGAGTRLSVL.

The genes are TRBV7-9 and TRBJ2-2, with D hard to call. The germline CDR1 and CDR2 sequences are SEHNR and FQNEAQ (reference sequence). This CDR3 comprises 15 residues. Trimming took 1 base from V and 4 from J, leaving 10 bases between them. CDR3 in DNA: TGTGCCAGCAGCTTAGGGGCTGGCTTCACCGGGGAGCTGTTTTTT. Its translation: CASSLGAGFTGELFF. Combining the CDR3 with reference TRBV7-9 and TRBJ2-2 gives the whole variable domain DTGVSQNPRHKITKRGQNVTFRCDPISEHNRLYWYRQTLGQGPEFLTYFQNEAQLEKSRLLSDRFSAERPKGSFSTLEIQRTEQGDSAMYLCASSLGAGFTGELFFGEGSRLTVL.

The gene calls are TRBV5-1 and TRBJ2-1; 7 nucleotides match TRBD2. The CDR3 runs to 15 residues. V shed 1 base and J 9 bases; nucleotides not matched to a gene: 10. CDR1 and CDR2 from the germline V gene are SGHRS and YFSETQ. The CDR3 region is CASSLSLAVKGEQFF. The CDR3 nucleotides read TGCGCCAGCAGCTTGTCCCTAGCGGTAAAGGGTGAGCAGTTCTTC.

Here the CDR3 reads CASSQGSAYGGGFTDTQYF. CDR3 DNA: TGTGCCAGCAGCCAAGGATCGGCCTACGGCGGGGGGTTCACAGATACGCAGTATTTT. The chain links TRBV4-2 to TRBJ2-3, with 8 bases lining up with TRBD2. This CDR3 is 19 amino acids long. The V segment lost 1 base and the J segment 2 bases; nucleotides outside the gene matches: 14. The germline gives CDR1 LGHNA, CDR2 YNFKEQ.

This sequence joins TRBV4-1 and TRBJ1-2; TRBD1 might be the D (6 bases). This CDR3 has 13 amino acids. V lost 2 bases, J lost 7 bases, and 11 bases lay in between. Looked up from germline, CDR1 is MGHRA and CDR2 is YSYEKL. CDR3 in DNA: TGCGCCAGCAGCCAAACAGGGTCCCCTGGCTACACCTTC. It is translated as CASSQTGSPGYTF.

The rearrangement links TRBV30 to TRBJ1-6, with D possibly matching TRBD1 (6 bases). The V end was cut by 0 bases, the J end by 7 bases, with 10 bases between. Germline V gene sequence: CDR1 GTSNPN, CDR2 SVGIG (reference sequence). The CDR3 has 14 residues. As DNA, the CDR3 is TGTGCCTGGAGTGTAGGTAGGGGGAATTCACCCCTCCACTTT. Amino acid sequence: CAWSVGRGNSPLHF.

The V gene is TRBV2, the J gene TRBJ2-3, with D possibly matching TRBD1 (5 bases). There are 14 residues in the CDR3. Germline loops: CDR1 SNHLY, CDR2 FYNNEI. Trimming pared 10 bases from V and 2 bases from J, leaving 16 bases between. CDR3 sequence reads: CAIPGHRATDTQYF. CDR3 DNA: TGTGCCATCCCAGGACACCGGGCCACAGATACGCAGTATTTT.

The chain uses TRBV5-1 and TRBJ2-1; D call uncertain. Between the trimmed V and J ends, which lost 5 bases and 8 bases, there was a span of 11 bases. This CDR3 spans 12 amino acids. Germline lookup yields CDR1 SGHRS and CDR2 YFSETQ. In DNA, the CDR3 is TGCGCCAGCAGGACCGGTTGGGATGAGCAGTTCTTC. Translated: CASRTGWDEQFF.

The rearrangement joins TRBV6-1 to TRBJ1-1, with unresolved D. CDR3 length equals 16 residues. Germline CDR1 reads MNHNS; CDR2 reads SASEGT. Trimming removed 2 bases at V and 0 bases at J, with 13 bases between. This CDR3 reads CASSESPGSMNTEAFF. DNA of the CDR3: TGTGCCAGCAGTGAAAGTCCGGGGAGTATGAACACTGAAGCTTTCTTT.

V gene TRBV6-5 combines with J gene TRBJ2-3; possible D gene TRBD1, 6 bases. V lost 4 bases to trimming and J lost 3 bases, with 17 bases between them. Looked up from germline, CDR1 is MNHEY and CDR2 is SVGAGI. The CDR3 runs 16 residues. CDR3 bases: TGTGCCAGCAGTTGGACCAGGGGCGAAGGAACAGATACGCAGTATTTT. Its protein product is CASSWTRGEGTDTQYF.